This T cell receptor (beta chain) appears in the sequencing data of a study of T cell responses to AZD1222 COVID-19 vaccine. Germline V gene data show CDR1 as ENHRY and CDR2 as SYGVKD. The V gene end was trimmed by 4 bases and the J gene end by 5 bases; junction bases not matched to a gene: 4. The CDR3 loop spans 13 amino acids. TCRdb's copy holds only in-frame clones and misses some; the assay was immunoSEQ multiplex PCR. Among some 150,000 clones, around 89% were seen once, and the ten largest hold about 4.3%. The receptor was derived from an adult who received the MenACWY meningococcal vaccine as a control. This sample comprised peripheral blood, obtained 28 days after the second dose of the MenACWY control vaccine. V gene TRBV10-3 combines with J gene TRBJ2-5, with 7 bases aligning to TRBD1. The DNA of the CDR3 is TGTGCCATCAGTGGACAGGGCCCGGAGACCCAGTACTTC. Translating it yields CAISGQGPETQYF.